This T cell receptor beta chain appears in the sequencing data of a study of shared clonotypes between healthy human individuals. Findings of the study overall: Sampling involved blood alone; tissue repertoires likely differ.

On this clone itself: Its antigen remains unidentified.

Here immunoSEQ multiplex PCR was the method, and the copy in TCRdb shows in-frame clones only, minus some. In the table there are around 1.6 million clones, 95% to 99% of which are singletons. The CDR3 length is 14 residues. With 8 bases clipped from V and 5 bases from J, the junction kept 9 bases outside the gene matches. Looked up from germline, CDR1 is SGHTA and CDR2 is FQGNSA. The genes are TRBV7-2 and TRBJ1-1, with 9 nucleotides matching TRBD1. The TCR originated in a man aged 25-40 years in good health. The sequenced sample was naive CD4+ T cells sorted from blood. Subset here: CD45RA+ positively selected. CDR3 DNA: TGTGCCAGCCGACGGACAGGGGCGGTTACTGAAGCTTTCTTT. It specifies CASRRTGAVTEAFF.